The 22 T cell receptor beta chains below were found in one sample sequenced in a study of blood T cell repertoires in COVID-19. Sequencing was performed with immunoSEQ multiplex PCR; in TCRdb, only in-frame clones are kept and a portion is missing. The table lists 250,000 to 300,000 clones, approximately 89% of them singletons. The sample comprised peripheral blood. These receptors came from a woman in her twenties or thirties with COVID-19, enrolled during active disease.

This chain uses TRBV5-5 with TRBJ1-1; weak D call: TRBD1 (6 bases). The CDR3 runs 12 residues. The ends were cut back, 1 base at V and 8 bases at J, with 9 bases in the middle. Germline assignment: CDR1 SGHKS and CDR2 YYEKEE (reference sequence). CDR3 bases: TGTGCCAGCAGCTTGCCCGGGACAGAAGCTTTCTTT. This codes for CASSLPGTEAFF.

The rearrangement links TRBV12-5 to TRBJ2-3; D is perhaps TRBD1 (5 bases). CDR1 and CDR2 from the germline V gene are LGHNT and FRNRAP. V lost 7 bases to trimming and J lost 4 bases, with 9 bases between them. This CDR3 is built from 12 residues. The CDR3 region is CASALGADTQYF. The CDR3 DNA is TGTGCTAGTGCCTTAGGGGCAGATACGCAGTATTTT.

DNA for the CDR3: TGTGCCACCAGTGAAAGGCGACAGGGTAATTTAAACATTCAGTACTTC. This codes for CATSERRQGNLNIQYF. V gene TRBV24-1 combines with J gene TRBJ2-4, with 7 bases identical to TRBD1. The V and J ends lost 4 bases and 6 bases, in that order; junction bases with no gene match: 11. The CDR3 sequence is 16 residues long. Looked up from germline, CDR1 is KGHDR and CDR2 is SFDVKD.

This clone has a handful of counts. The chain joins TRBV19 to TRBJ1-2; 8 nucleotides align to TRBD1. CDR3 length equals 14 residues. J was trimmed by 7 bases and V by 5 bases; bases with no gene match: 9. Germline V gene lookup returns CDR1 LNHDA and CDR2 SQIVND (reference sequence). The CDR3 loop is CASSPWTGTGGYTF. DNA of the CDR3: TGTGCCAGTAGTCCGTGGACAGGGACGGGTGGCTACACCTTC.

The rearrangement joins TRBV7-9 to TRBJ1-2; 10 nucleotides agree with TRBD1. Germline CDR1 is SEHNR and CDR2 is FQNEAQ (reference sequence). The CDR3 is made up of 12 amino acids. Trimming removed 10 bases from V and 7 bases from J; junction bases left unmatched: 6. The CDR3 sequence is CATDRGPGGYTF. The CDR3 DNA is TGTGCCACCGACAGGGGGCCGGGTGGCTACACCTTC.

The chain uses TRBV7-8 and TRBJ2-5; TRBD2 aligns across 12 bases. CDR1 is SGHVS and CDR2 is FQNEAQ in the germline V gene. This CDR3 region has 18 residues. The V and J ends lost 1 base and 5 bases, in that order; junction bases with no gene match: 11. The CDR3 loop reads CASSLDRLAGVRVETQYF. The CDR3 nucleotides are TGTGCCAGCAGCTTAGACAGACTAGCGGGGGTGAGGGTTGAGACCCAGTACTTC.

The CDR3 sequence is CASTRTVTDTQYF. The CDR3 coding sequence is TGTGCCAGCACAAGAACAGTCACAGATACGCAGTATTTT. The rearrangement uses TRBV28 and TRBJ2-3; D not resolved. The CDR3 covers 13 residues. V shed 7 bases and J shed 2 bases, with 10 bases lying between them. Germline V gene data show CDR1 as MDHEN and CDR2 as SYDVKM.

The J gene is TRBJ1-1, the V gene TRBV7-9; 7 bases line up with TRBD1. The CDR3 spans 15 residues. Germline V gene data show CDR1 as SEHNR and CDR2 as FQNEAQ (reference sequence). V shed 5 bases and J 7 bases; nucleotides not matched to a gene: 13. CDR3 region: CASSPTDRWTIEAFF. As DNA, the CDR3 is TGTGCCAGCAGCCCCACGGACAGGTGGACCATTGAAGCTTTCTTT.

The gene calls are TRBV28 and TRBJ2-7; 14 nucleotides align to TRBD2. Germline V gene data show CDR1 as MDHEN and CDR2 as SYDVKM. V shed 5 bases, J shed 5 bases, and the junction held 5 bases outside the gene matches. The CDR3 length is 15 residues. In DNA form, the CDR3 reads TGTGCCAGCAGTGGACTGACTAGCGGGGGGGACGAGCAGTACTTC. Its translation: CASSGLTSGGDEQYF.

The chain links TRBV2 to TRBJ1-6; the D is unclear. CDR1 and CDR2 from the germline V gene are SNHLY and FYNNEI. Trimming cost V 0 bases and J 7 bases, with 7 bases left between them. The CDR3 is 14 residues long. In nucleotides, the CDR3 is TGTGCCAGCAGTGAAGCGAGGTGGAATTCACCCCTCCACTTT. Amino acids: CASSEARWNSPLHF.

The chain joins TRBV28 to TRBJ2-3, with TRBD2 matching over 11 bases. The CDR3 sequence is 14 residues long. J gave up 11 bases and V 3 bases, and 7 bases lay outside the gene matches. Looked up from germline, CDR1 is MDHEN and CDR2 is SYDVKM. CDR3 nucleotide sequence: TGTGCCAGCAGTTTCACCCCTCTAGCGGGGGGGCAGTATTTT. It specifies CASSFTPLAGGQYF.

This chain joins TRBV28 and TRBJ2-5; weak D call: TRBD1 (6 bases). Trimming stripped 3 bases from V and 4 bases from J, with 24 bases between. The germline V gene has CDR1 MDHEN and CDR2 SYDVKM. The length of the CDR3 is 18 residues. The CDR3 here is CASSFLKGDRRPTETQYF. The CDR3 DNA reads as TGTGCCAGCAGTTTTTTGAAGGGGGATCGGAGACCCACAGAGACCCAGTACTTC.

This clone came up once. This chain's CDR3 is CASSYWPSPLHF. The DNA of the CDR3 is TGTGCCAGCAGTTACTGGCCTTCACCCCTCCACTTT. The chain employs TRBV6-5 and TRBJ1-6; D is uncertain. This CDR3 is 12 amino acids long. The V gene lost 1 base and the J gene lost 9 bases, with 4 bases spanning the gap. Germline lookup yields CDR1 MNHEY and CDR2 SVGAGI.

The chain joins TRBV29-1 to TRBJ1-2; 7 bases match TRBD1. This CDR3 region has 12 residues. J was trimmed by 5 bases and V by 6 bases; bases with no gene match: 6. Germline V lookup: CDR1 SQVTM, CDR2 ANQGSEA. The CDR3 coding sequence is TGCAGCGTGGGGGGACAGAGGTATGGCTACACCTTC. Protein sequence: CSVGGQRYGYTF.

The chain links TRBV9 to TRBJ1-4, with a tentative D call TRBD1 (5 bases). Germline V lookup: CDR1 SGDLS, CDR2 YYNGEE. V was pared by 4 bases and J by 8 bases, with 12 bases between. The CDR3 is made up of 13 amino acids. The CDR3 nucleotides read TGTGCCAGCAGCCCCATCGGGGGGGAAAAACTGTTTTTT. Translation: CASSPIGGEKLFF.

For the CDR3, the DNA is TGTGCCAGCAGCCAAGTAGACAGGGCGCGGCGTGGCTACACCTTC. Its translation: CASSQVDRARRGYTF. The chain combines TRBV3-1 (or the pseudogene TRBV3-2) with TRBJ1-2; 7 nucleotides agree with TRBD1. The junction had 9 bases not matched to a gene; V was cut back by 1 base and J by 7 bases. The CDR3 consists of 15 residues. Germline loops: CDR1 LGHDT, CDR2 YNNKEL (reference sequence).

The CDR3 loop reads CASSTGLGQGVLFF. The DNA of the CDR3 is TGTGCCAGCAGCACCGGTTTGGGACAGGGGGTACTGTTTTTT. V usage is TRBV5-6 and J usage is TRBJ1-4; 11 bases are shared with TRBD1. Germline-derived CDR1 and CDR2 are SGHDT and YYEEEE. This CDR3 has 14 amino acids. The V segment lost 4 bases and the J segment 13 bases; nucleotides outside the gene matches: 9.

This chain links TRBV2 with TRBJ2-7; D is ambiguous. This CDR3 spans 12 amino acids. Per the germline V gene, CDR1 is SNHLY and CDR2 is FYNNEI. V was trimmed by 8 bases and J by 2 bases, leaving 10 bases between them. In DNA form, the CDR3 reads TGTGCCAGCCTACCGTCGCCCTACGAGCAGTACTTC. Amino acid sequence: CASLPSPYEQYF.

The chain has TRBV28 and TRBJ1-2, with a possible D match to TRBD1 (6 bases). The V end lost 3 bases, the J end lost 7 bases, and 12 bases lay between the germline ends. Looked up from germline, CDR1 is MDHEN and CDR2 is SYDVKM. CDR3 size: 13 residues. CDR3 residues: CASSFMGAGGYTF. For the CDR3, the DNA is TGTGCCAGCAGTTTTATGGGGGCGGGTGGCTACACCTTC.

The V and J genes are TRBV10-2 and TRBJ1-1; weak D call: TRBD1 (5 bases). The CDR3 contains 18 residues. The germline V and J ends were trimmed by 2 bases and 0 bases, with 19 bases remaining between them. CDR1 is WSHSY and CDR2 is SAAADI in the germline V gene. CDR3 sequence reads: CASSEPQGLLVMNTEAFF. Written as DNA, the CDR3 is TGCGCCAGCAGTGAGCCTCAGGGCCTCCTCGTCATGAACACTGAAGCTTTCTTT.

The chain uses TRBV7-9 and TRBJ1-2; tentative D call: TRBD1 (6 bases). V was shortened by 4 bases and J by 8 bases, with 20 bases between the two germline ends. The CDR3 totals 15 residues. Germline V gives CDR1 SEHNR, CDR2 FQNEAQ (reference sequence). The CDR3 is CASSSSESMRGGYTF. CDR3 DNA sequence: TGTGCCAGCAGCTCCTCGGAATCCATGAGGGGGGGCTACACCTTC.

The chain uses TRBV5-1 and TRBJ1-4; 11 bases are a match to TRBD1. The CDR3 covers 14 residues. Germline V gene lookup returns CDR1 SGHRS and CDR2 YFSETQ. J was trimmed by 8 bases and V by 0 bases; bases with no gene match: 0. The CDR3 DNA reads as TGCGCCAGCAGCTTGGGGACAGGGGGCGAAAAACTGTTTTTT. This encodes CASSLGTGGEKLFF. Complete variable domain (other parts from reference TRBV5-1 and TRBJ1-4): KAGVTQTPRYLIKTRGQQVTLSCSPISGHRSVSWYQQTPGQGLQFLFEYFSETQRNKGNFPGRFSGRQFSNSRSEMNVSTLELGDSALYLCASSLGTGGEKLFFGSGTQLSVL.